This T cell receptor (beta chain) was captured by sequencing in a study of blood T cell repertoires in COVID-19. The CDR3 extends over 12 amino acids. Germline CDR1 reads SQVTM; CDR2 reads ANQGSEA. Trimming shortened V by 4 bases and J by 1 base, and 8 bases separated the two germline ends. The table came from immunoSEQ multiplex PCR; TCRdb's copy has only in-frame clones and leaves some out. The sample lists tens of thousands of clones, just over 85% occurring once. The V and J genes are TRBV29-1 and TRBJ2-7; D gene uncertain. Sequencing was carried out using peripheral blood. This TCR was sampled from a man aged 70 or older with acute or convalescent COVID-19. Here the CDR3 DNA reads TGCAGCGTTGGCAACAGTTCCTACGAGCAGTACTTC. As protein: CSVGNSSYEQYF.